The sequence of this TCR beta chain was determined in a study of T cell clonotyping in hematopoietic cell transplantation. Measured with immunoSEQ multiplex PCR; TCRdb has only the in-frame clones, and not every one. The repertoire holds tens of thousands of clones, with about 96% as singletons. Trimming took 4 bases from V and 1 from J; bases not matched to a gene: 3. Germline V lookup: CDR1 SQVTM, CDR2 ANQGSEA. This CDR3 contains 13 residues. As to time point: recipient sample about 28 days before transplant, after cytoreduction. The chain links TRBV29-1 to TRBJ1-1, with TRBD1 matching over 7 bases. The sample was peripheral blood mononuclear cells, taken before stem cell transplant. The sequence came from a woman aged 50 to 65 with acute myeloid leukemia. Some clones in this sample may be carry-over from other donors' samples. The CDR3 bases are TGCAGCGTTGTAGGGGGCGAGAACACTGAAGCTTTCTTT. Translating it yields CSVVGGENTEAFF.